The 15 T cell receptor beta chains presented below share a single source sample, sequenced in a study of blood T cells in healthy people across ages (dated by TCRdb to between 2014 and 2017). Receptor amplification or capture employed 5' RACE. The sequencer listed for this sample is Illumina HiSeq 2500. A second roughly 7 to 11 cycle PCR used a sample-barcoded 5' primer and a J-beta primer mix. Clones were called with MiXCR by TCRdb after fastp trimmed the public reads at Q25, and only in-frame beta chains were retained. Here each entry gathers all rows of one CDR3 protein and keeps the most common genes and DNA. The sample records about 730,000 distinct CDR3 sequences, approximately 43% of which are singletons. 20% to 25% of the sample is taken by the ten largest. The sample was blood. The receptors here all came from a woman aged 55-75 years in good health.

This clonotype was detected many times. The J gene is TRBJ2-1, the V gene TRBV12-3 or TRBV12-4; D unclear. There are 15 residues in the CDR3. V lost 3 bases to trimming and J lost 6 bases, with 15 bases between them. The CDR3 DNA sequence: TGTGCCAGCAGTTTGCCCCTAGAAGGTGTCAATGAGCAGTTCTTC. It specifies CASSLPLEGVNEQFF.

As concerns this clonotype: One end of the junction is discordant with germline, which a read error may explain. The V gene is TRBV20-1, the J gene TRBJ1-2, with 8 bases that match TRBD1. Germline V gene data show CDR1 as DFQATT and CDR2 as SNEGSKA (reference sequence). The CDR3 extends over 15 amino acids. In DNA form, the CDR3 reads TGCAGTGCTAGAGCCTCGGACAGGGTTGACTATGGCCACACCTTC. This codes for CSARASDRVDYGHTF.

This clonotype occurred a few times. This chain connects TRBV27 to TRBJ2-6; no definite D call. V gave up 2 bases and J gave up 3 bases, with 5 bases separating them. The CDR3 covers 14 residues. From germline, CDR1 is MNHEY and CDR2 SMNVEV (reference sequence). As DNA, the CDR3 is TGTGCCAGCAGTTTAACCATTGGGGCCAACGTCCTGACTTTC. This encodes CASSLTIGANVLTF.

The V call is TRBV28, the J call TRBJ2-1; D remains ambiguous. Germline CDR1 reads MDHEN; CDR2 reads SYDVKM. V lost 4 bases and J lost 6, with 7 bases in between. This CDR3 comprises 12 residues. CDR3 region: CASSSGRNEQFF. The CDR3 bases are TGTGCCAGCAGTTCGGGCCGCAATGAGCAGTTCTTC.

The CDR3 DNA reads TGTGCCAGCAGTTACGAGGTTTGGGGTGAGCAGTTCTTC. It is translated as CASSYEVWGEQFF. The chain recombines TRBV6-5 with TRBJ2-1, with no clear D. From germline, CDR1 is MNHEY and CDR2 SVGAGI. V was clipped by 2 bases and J by 9 bases, with 11 bases between them. The CDR3 runs 13 residues.

This clonotype was seen more than once but under ten times. The J gene is TRBJ2-5, the V gene TRBV27, with a possible D match to TRBD1 (7 bases). The J call is uncertain, as TRBJ2-7 better fits the DNA end. The germline gives CDR1 MNHEY, CDR2 SMNVEV (reference sequence). The length of the CDR3 is 19 residues. For the CDR3, the DNA is TGTGCCAGCAGTTTTGGGGGAGGCAGTTACAGGGGAATGACCTACGAGCAGTACTTC. Its protein product is CASSFGGGSYRGMTYEQYF.

This chain uses TRBV2 with TRBJ1-5; maybe TRBD1 (5 bases). The CDR3 is 14 amino acids. The germline V and J ends were trimmed by 0 bases and 3 bases, with 6 bases remaining between them. Looked up from germline, CDR1 is SNHLY and CDR2 is FYNNEI. This chain's CDR3 is CASSEADTNQPQHF. The CDR3 DNA sequence: TGTGCCAGCAGTGAAGCGGACACCAATCAGCCCCAGCATTTT.

This chain uses TRBV7-9 with TRBJ1-2; the D is unclear. The CDR3 has 12 amino acids. V was cut by 11 bases and J by 8 bases, with 18 bases left in between. Germline values: CDR1 SEHNR, CDR2 FQNEAQ (reference sequence). The CDR3 region is CAFGKGLGGYTF. In DNA, the CDR3 is TGTGCCTTCGGGAAAGGCCTGGGAGGCTACACCTTC.

This rearrangement joins TRBV5-1 to TRBJ1-1; D is uncertain. Trimming removed 6 bases from V and 1 base from J, with 13 bases in between. This CDR3 comprises 14 residues. Germline CDR1 and CDR2: SGHRS and YFSETQ. The DNA for the CDR3 is TGCGCCAGCACCCCTACGACGGGGAACACTGAAGCTTTCTTT. Amino acid sequence: CASTPTTGNTEAFF.

This clonotype was found many times. CDR3 coding DNA: TGTGCCAGCACTTTTAGATCGGGGACCCAGTACTTC. It encodes CASTFRSGTQYF. The V and J genes are TRBV12-3 or TRBV12-4 and TRBJ2-5, with D unclear. The CDR3 loop spans 12 amino acids. V gave up 7 bases and J gave up 7 bases, with 13 bases separating them.

The CDR3 bases are TGTGCCAGCAGTTCCCCGACAGCGGATACGCAGTATTTT. Protein sequence: CASSSPTADTQYF. The chain joins TRBV28 to TRBJ2-3; possible D gene TRBD1, 5 bases. V lost 4 bases to trimming and J lost 6 bases, with 11 bases between them. This CDR3 is built from 13 residues. Germline V gives CDR1 MDHEN, CDR2 SYDVKM.

The gene calls are TRBV12-3 or TRBV12-4 and TRBJ2-5; 7 nucleotides align to TRBD2. The J call may be faulty, since TRBJ2-7 better matches the DNA end. This CDR3 comprises 13 residues. CDR3 in amino acids: CASSRLAFHEQYF. In DNA form, the CDR3 reads TGTGCCAGCAGTCGACTAGCTTTCCACGAGCAGTACTTC.

J is TRBJ2-3 and V is TRBV6-5, with TRBD2 matching over 10 bases. The V segment lost 4 bases and the J segment 3 bases; nucleotides outside the gene matches: 4. Germline CDR1 and CDR2: MNHEY and SVGAGI. The CDR3 has 15 amino acids. CDR3 loop: CASSFLAGETDTQYF. As DNA, the CDR3 is TGTGCCAGCAGTTTCCTAGCGGGAGAAACAGATACGCAGTATTTT.

This clonotype has a handful of counts. The rearrangement joins TRBV7-9 to TRBJ2-1; 9 bases fit TRBD2. The CDR3 has 16 amino acids. CDR1 is SEHNR and CDR2 is FQNEAQ in the germline V gene (reference sequence). J was trimmed by 6 bases and V by 5 bases; bases with no gene match: 11. The CDR3 loop reads CASSPHLAGLSNEQFF. DNA of the CDR3: TGTGCCAGCAGCCCCCACCTAGCGGGATTATCCAATGAGCAGTTCTTC.

The CDR3, as DNA: TGTGCCAGTAGGGCCGGATTGGACAGGGGGCTTACGGAGCCCCAGCATTTT. Translation gives CASRAGLDRGLTEPQHF. The V and J genes are TRBV19 and TRBJ1-5, with TRBD1 identical over 11 bases. V dropped 6 bases and J dropped 8; count of bases not matched to a gene: 15. CDR3 length equals 17 residues. Germline lookup yields CDR1 LNHDA and CDR2 SQIVND (reference sequence).